Below, 28 T cell receptor beta chains from the same sample are listed, as sequenced in a study of T-cell memory formation after mild COVID-19. Using its own MiXCR run on the 5' RACE reads, TCRdb lists one record per CDR3 protein. The data contain under 300,000 distinct CDR3 sequences, 8.2% of them singletons. Sample: PBMCs or a T cell subset sorted from them (not recorded which). The source is a man younger than 35 who had mild COVID-19 (a few samples of this study predate the infection). Cell type and time point are not known.

CDR3 DNA sequence: TGCAGCGCACCCGCGAACACCGGGGAGCTGTTTTTT. It codes for CSAPANTGELFF. This chain joins TRBV29-1 and TRBJ2-2, with unresolved D. The CDR3 totals 12 residues. Germline loops: CDR1 SQVTM, CDR2 ANQGSEA. The V gene lost 7 bases and the J gene lost 0 bases, with 6 bases spanning the gap.

The gene calls are TRBV4-1 and TRBJ2-4, with D perhaps TRBD1 (5 bases). Germline V gene lookup returns CDR1 MGHRA and CDR2 YSYEKL. The CDR3 sequence is 17 residues long. V was clipped by 0 bases and J by 6 bases, with 18 bases between them. CDR3 sequence reads: CASSQDALRGPLNIQYF. CDR3 coding DNA: TGCGCCAGCAGCCAAGACGCCTTAAGGGGCCCGCTAAACATTCAGTACTTC.

Many counts were recorded for this clonotype. This chain uses TRBV12-3 or TRBV12-4 with TRBJ2-2; D is possibly TRBD1 (6 bases). The V end was cut by 3 bases, the J end by 3 bases, with 11 bases between. The CDR3 runs 15 residues. The CDR3 protein is CASSFGGLYTGELFF. For the CDR3, the DNA is TGTGCCAGCAGTTTTGGGGGCTTGTACACCGGGGAGCTGTTTTTT.

The chain uses TRBV6-2 or TRBV6-3 and TRBJ1-5; no definite D call. V was trimmed by 2 bases and J by 9 bases, leaving 14 bases between them. The CDR3 is made up of 14 amino acids. Germline V lookup: CDR1 MNHEY, CDR2 SVGEGT. CDR3 amino acids: CASSYAGVKVPQHF. In DNA form, the CDR3 reads TGTGCCAGCAGTTACGCAGGAGTTAAAGTGCCCCAGCATTTT.

This clonotype was counted a few times. The CDR3 coding sequence is TGTGCCAGCAGCCGAGACGGGACAGGGGGCGTTACTGAAGCTTTCTTT. Translating it yields CASSRDGTGGVTEAFF. The J gene is TRBJ1-1, the V gene TRBV3-1, with 12 bases that match TRBD1. Germline V gene lookup returns CDR1 LGHDT and CDR2 YNNKEL (reference sequence). This CDR3 region has 16 residues. V was pared by 4 bases and J by 5 bases, with 8 bases of the junction left unmatched. Together with reference TRBV3-1 and TRBJ1-1, the CDR3 gives the full variable domain: DTAVSQTPKYLVTQMGNDKSIKCEQNLGHDTMYWYKQDSKKFLKIMFSYNNKELIINETVPNRFSPKSPDKAHLNLHINSLELGDSAVYFCASSRDGTGGVTEAFFGQGTRLTVV.

This clonotype has a handful of counts. This rearrangement joins TRBV4-1 to TRBJ1-5; a possible D gene is TRBD1 (5 bases). The ends were cut back, 1 base at V and 5 bases at J, with 12 bases in the middle. The CDR3 runs 15 residues. From germline, CDR1 is MGHRA and CDR2 YSYEKL. DNA for the CDR3: TGCGCCAGCAGCCAAGGGACCTCGGGGGATCAGCCCCAGCATTTT. Its translation is CASSQGTSGDQPQHF.

V usage is TRBV6-2 or TRBV6-3 and J usage is TRBJ2-1, with 8 bases lining up with TRBD2. The CDR3 has 15 amino acids. J gave up 7 bases and V 6 bases, and 11 bases lay outside the gene matches. Germline CDR1 reads MNHEY; CDR2 reads SVGEGT. The CDR3 loop is CASRMRGAPWNEQFF. The DNA for the CDR3 is TGTGCCAGCAGGATGCGGGGGGCCCCGTGGAATGAGCAGTTCTTC.

This clonotype was counted only a few times. The chain employs TRBV4-3 and TRBJ1-1; possible D gene TRBD1, 5 bases. Germline assignment: CDR1 LGHNA and CDR2 YSLEER. CDR3 size: 15 residues. The V and J ends lost 4 bases and 0 bases respectively, with 12 bases between them. CDR3 residues: CASSRDSGVNTEAFF. The CDR3 DNA follows: TGCGCCAGCAGCCGAGATTCGGGGGTGAACACTGAAGCTTTCTTT.

This clonotype was detected only a few times. The chain carries TRBV11-2 and TRBJ2-7, with 8 bases fitting TRBD2. CDR1 SGHAT and CDR2 FQNNGV come from the germline V gene. The CDR3 is 16 residues long. The V segment lost 5 bases and the J segment 4 bases; nucleotides outside the gene matches: 13. The CDR3 DNA reads TGTGCCAGCAGCCTATTTGGGACTAGTGTTAGGTACGAGCAGTACTTC. Encoded protein: CASSLFGTSVRYEQYF.

V usage is TRBV7-9 and J usage is TRBJ1-6; D possibly corresponds to TRBD1 (5 bases). Germline lookup yields CDR1 SEHNR and CDR2 FQNEAQ (reference sequence). The CDR3 has 15 amino acids. Between the trimmed V and J ends, which lost 8 bases and 4 bases, there was a span of 15 bases. The CDR3 region is CASGGSDGYNSPLHF. Here the CDR3 DNA reads TGTGCCAGCGGGGGGTCAGACGGATATAATTCACCCCTCCACTTT.

The chain has TRBV20-1 and TRBJ1-4; TRBD1 is a possible D gene (5 bases). The V and J ends lost 3 bases and 8 bases respectively, with 13 bases between them. CDR1 is DFQATT, CDR2 SNEGSKA, per germline (reference sequence). CDR3 size: 13 residues. In DNA, the CDR3 is TGCAGTGCTAGGCGGCCTGCAGGGGAAAAACTGTTTTTT. It is translated as CSARRPAGEKLFF.

This clonotype was counted between two and nine times. The rearrangement links TRBV7-2 to TRBJ2-4, with D unresolved. The germline gives CDR1 SGHTA, CDR2 FQGNSA. This CDR3 is built from 12 residues. V lost 5 bases, J lost 9 bases, and 11 bases lay in between. The CDR3 loop reads CASSHYLGIQYF. CDR3 sequence (DNA): TGTGCCAGCAGCCACTACCTTGGCATTCAGTACTTC.

Many counts were recorded for this clonotype. The chain combines TRBV5-1 with TRBJ1-1; D gene unclear. CDR3 length: 14 amino acids. Germline loops: CDR1 SGHRS, CDR2 YFSETQ. The germline V and J ends were trimmed by 4 bases and 2 bases, with 12 bases remaining between them. The CDR3 here is CASSLYGVNTEAFF. Here the CDR3 DNA reads TGCGCCAGCAGCCTATACGGGGTAAACACTGAAGCTTTCTTT.

Many counts were recorded for this clonotype. This chain connects TRBV10-3 to TRBJ2-3; D perhaps matches TRBD1 (6 bases). This CDR3 region has 13 residues. The germline V and J ends were trimmed by 11 bases and 1 base, with 13 bases remaining between them. Germline-derived CDR1 and CDR2 are ENHRY and SYGVKD. The CDR3 loop reads CAVRDTGTDTQYF. The CDR3 bases are TGTGCCGTTAGGGACACAGGCACAGATACGCAGTATTTT.

The chain links TRBV4-1 to TRBJ2-6; 9 bases map to TRBD1. The trim removed 1 base at V and 3 bases at J, leaving 7 bases unmatched. Germline V CDR1 and CDR2: MGHRA, YSYEKL. This CDR3 region has 18 residues. CDR3 in DNA: TGCGCCAGCAGCCAAGGGTACAGGGGGCTAAATGGGGCCAACGTCCTGACTTTC. Translating it yields CASSQGYRGLNGANVLTF.

The table lists this clonotype with many counts. The rearrangement links TRBV24-1 to TRBJ1-2, with D maybe TRBD1 (5 bases). Germline values: CDR1 KGHDR, CDR2 SFDVKD. The ends were cut back, 4 bases at V and 3 bases at J, with 11 bases in the middle. The CDR3 totals 14 residues. CDR3 sequence: CATSETGTDYGYTF. CDR3 in DNA: TGTGCCACCAGTGAGACCGGGACGGACTATGGCTACACCTTC.

The gene calls are TRBV6-6 and TRBJ2-1; a possible D gene is TRBD2 (5 bases). Trimming left V 8 bases short and J 0 bases short, with 11 bases between. Germline V CDR1 and CDR2: MNHNY, SVGAGI (reference sequence). This CDR3 has 14 residues. The CDR3 nucleotides read TGTGCCAGCCACGGGATAAGCTCCTACAATGAGCAGTTCTTC. Translation: CASHGISSYNEQFF.

This chain uses TRBV5-1 with TRBJ2-7; D uncertain. The V gene lost 2 bases and the J gene lost 3 bases, with 15 bases spanning the gap. The CDR3 covers 15 residues. Germline V gene lookup returns CDR1 SGHRS and CDR2 YFSETQ. The CDR3 DNA is TGCGCCAGCAGCTTTAACGGCGAGGCCTACTACGAGCAGTACTTC. This sequence encodes CASSFNGEAYYEQYF.

This clonotype showed up many times. V is TRBV12-3 or TRBV12-4 and J is TRBJ1-3, with no clear D. This CDR3 has 15 residues. Trimming took off 1 base at V and 0 bases at J, with 7 bases between the two ends. CDR3 amino acids: CASSLGANSGNTIYF. The CDR3 region has the DNA TGTGCCAGCAGTTTAGGGGCAAACTCTGGAAACACCATATATTTT.

The chain couples TRBV7-2 to TRBJ2-3; 11 bases line up with TRBD2. From germline, CDR1 is SGHTA and CDR2 FQGNSA. CDR3 length: 16 amino acids. The ends lost 0 bases at V and 4 bases at J; junction bases unmatched: 3. DNA for the CDR3: TGTGCCAGCAGCTTAGCGAGACTAGCGGGGCCAGATACGCAGTATTTT. Translated, it gives CASSLARLAGPDTQYF.

This clonotype was seen a handful of times. The rearrangement joins TRBV3-2 to TRBJ2-7; TRBD2, as called in the table, went unchecked against the DNA. TRBV3-2 is annotated as a pseudogene. The CDR3 consists of 18 residues. The CDR3 bases are TGTGCCAGCAGCCAAGACCGGTCACGACTAGCGGGGCTCGACGAGCAGTACTTC. Translating gives CASSQDRSRLAGLDEQYF.

The rearrangement links TRBV10-3 to TRBJ1-2, with D uncertain. The V and J ends lost 3 bases and 7 bases respectively, with 15 bases between them. This CDR3 region has 14 residues. CDR1 and CDR2 from the germline V gene are ENHRY and SYGVKD. The CDR3 nucleotides read TGTGCCATCAGTGATGGCAGACTCGGGTCTGGCTACACCTTC. It codes for CAISDGRLGSGYTF.

This clonotype was observed at least ten times. The chain employs TRBV5-1 and TRBJ2-1; a weak D match, TRBD2 (6 bases). The germline V gene encodes CDR1 SGHRS and CDR2 YFSETQ. The CDR3 spans 15 residues. V dropped 0 bases and J dropped 8 bases, with 15 bases sitting between them. Here the CDR3 reads CASSLELVGGDEQFF. The CDR3 bases are TGCGCCAGCAGCTTGGAACTGGTAGGAGGGGATGAGCAGTTCTTC.

This clonotype was seen a handful of times. V and J are TRBV6-2 or TRBV6-3 and TRBJ2-2; D may be TRBD1 (6 bases). V was cut by 6 bases and J by 3 bases, with 17 bases left in between. This CDR3 spans 16 amino acids. Germline V lookup: CDR1 MNHEY, CDR2 SVGEGT. The CDR3 DNA reads as TGTGCCAGCAGGGGCCCGATGGGGGCGCACACCGGGGAGCTGTTTTTT. It yields the protein CASRGPMGAHTGELFF.

The chain links TRBV5-1 to TRBJ2-5; weak D call: TRBD2 (5 bases). Deletions cut 0 bases from V and 7 bases from J, with 16 bases between. The germline V gene encodes CDR1 SGHRS and CDR2 YFSETQ. This CDR3 is 15 amino acids long. The CDR3 nucleotides are TGCGCCAGCAGCTTGGCCCGGGGTCGCATCGGGACCCAGTACTTC. This gives the protein CASSLARGRIGTQYF.

This clonotype has more than one count but fewer than ten. The CDR3 DNA reads as TGTGCCGCGAGGACTAGCCGCGAGACCCAGTACTTC. Translation gives CAARTSRETQYF. The chain joins TRBV24-1 to TRBJ2-5; 8 bases line up with TRBD2. CDR3 length: 12 amino acids. CDR1 is KGHDR and CDR2 is SFDVKD in the germline V gene. Trimming cost V 12 bases and J 5 bases; bases outside gene matches: 7.

The chain links TRBV5-1 to TRBJ2-2; a possible D gene is TRBD2 (6 bases). Germline assignment: CDR1 SGHRS and CDR2 YFSETQ. CDR3 length equals 15 residues. The V end was cut by 2 bases, the J end by 7 bases, with 15 bases between. As DNA, the CDR3 is TGCGCCAGCAGCTTCAGACCCCAGGGAGGCGGGGAGCTGTTTTTT. It specifies CASSFRPQGGGELFF.

In its sample, this clonotype was seen a few times. V gene TRBV5-5 combines with J gene TRBJ2-5; 9 nucleotides agree with TRBD1. Germline V gene sequence: CDR1 SGHKS, CDR2 YYEKEE (reference sequence). The CDR3 extends over 15 amino acids. Germline trimming cut 0 bases from V and 2 bases from J; bases unmatched to any gene: 2. The CDR3 protein is CASSLVGQGQETQYF. Here the CDR3 DNA reads TGTGCCAGCAGCTTGGTGGGACAGGGTCAAGAGACCCAGTACTTC.